The clone carrying this TCR beta chain was observed a handful of times. V lost 5 bases to trimming and J lost 6 bases, with 11 bases between them. CDR1 and CDR2 (germline): PRHDT, FYEKMQ (reference sequence). CDR3 length equals 12 residues. A single record per CDR3 protein comes from TCRdb applying MiXCR to the PCR reads. The sample yields around 100,000 distinct CDR3 sequences, about 35% seen once. The record originates from a study of molecular identifiers for immune sequencing clone quantification. Libraries from naive CD8 cells were generated from approximately 20,000 to 980,000 sorted cells (with 10%, 30% or 50% RNA).

The TCR comes from a human donor in good health. Some libraries in this study had Jurkat cell RNA spiked in. Input material: naive CD8+ T cells from blood, with Jurkat cell RNA spiked in. The subset denotes: FACS-sorted CD8+CD4-CCR7+CD45RA+ naive T cells. The chain combines TRBV13 with TRBJ2-7, with D unclear. This chain's CDR3 is CASSPRTAEQYF. The CDR3 nucleotides read TGTGCCAGCAGCCCCCGGACGGCCGAGCAGTACTTC.